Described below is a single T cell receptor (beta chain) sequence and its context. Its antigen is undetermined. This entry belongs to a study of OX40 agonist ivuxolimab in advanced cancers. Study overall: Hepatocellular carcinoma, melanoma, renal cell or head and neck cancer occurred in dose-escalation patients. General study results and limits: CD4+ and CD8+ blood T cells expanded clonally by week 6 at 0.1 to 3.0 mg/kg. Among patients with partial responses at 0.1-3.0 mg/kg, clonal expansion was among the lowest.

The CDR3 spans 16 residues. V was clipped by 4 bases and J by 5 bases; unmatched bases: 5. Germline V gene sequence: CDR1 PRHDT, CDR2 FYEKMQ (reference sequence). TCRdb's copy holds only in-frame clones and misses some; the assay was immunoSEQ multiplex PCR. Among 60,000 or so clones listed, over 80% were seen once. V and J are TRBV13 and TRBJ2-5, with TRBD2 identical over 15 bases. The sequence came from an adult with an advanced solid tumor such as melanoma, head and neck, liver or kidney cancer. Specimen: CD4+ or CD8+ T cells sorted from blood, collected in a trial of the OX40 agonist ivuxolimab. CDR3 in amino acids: CASSSGLAGGGETQYF. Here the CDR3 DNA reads TGTGCCAGCAGCTCGGGACTAGCGGGAGGAGGTGAGACCCAGTACTTC.